These 27 T cell receptor beta chains originate from one sample sequenced in a study of read filtering for tumor transcriptome and immune sequencing. From roughly 400 ng of RNA, a library with molecular barcoded alpha/delta and beta/gamma adaptors was made. TCRdb independently ran MiXCR on the reads; one entry per CDR3 protein. Of around 140,000 distinct CDR3 sequences listed, about 13% are singletons. The sample taken for sequencing was a population of CD138-negative cells sorted from bone marrow. These receptors were taken from a donor at least 40 years old with multiple myeloma.

About this clonotype: The junction and the germline gene differ at one end; a read error may be behind it. This sequence joins TRBV29-1 and TRBJ1-5; TRBD1 matches at 7 bases. Germline CDR1 reads SQVTM; CDR2 reads ANQGSEA. This CDR3 region has 12 residues. The CDR3 DNA reads as TGCAGCGTTGGCTCTGGGGGACAGCTCCAGCATTTT. This codes for CSVGSGGQLQHF.

Points on this clonotype: A much bigger clone sits one base away, suggesting this may be a read error. V gene TRBV7-2 combines with J gene TRBJ2-1; D remains unclear. The CDR3 covers 13 residues. CDR1 SGHTA and CDR2 FQGNSA come from the germline V gene. CDR3 amino acids: CASSPQGYNERFF. CDR3 DNA sequence: TGTGCCAGCAGTCCTCAAGGGTACAATGAGCGGTTCTTC.

This clonotype appeared many times. The chain joins TRBV20-1 to TRBJ1-1, with 7 bases lining up with TRBD1. Germline V gene lookup returns CDR1 DFQATT and CDR2 SNEGSKA (reference sequence). The CDR3 has 13 residues. V shed 3 bases and J 5 bases; nucleotides not matched to a gene: 6. CDR3 sequence (DNA): TGCAGTGCTAGGGCGCACAGGGGAACTGAAGCTTTCTTT. Its protein product is CSARAHRGTEAFF.

This clonotype was seen ten or more times. V usage is TRBV4-1 and J usage is TRBJ2-1; 13 bases agree with TRBD2. V gave up 3 bases and J gave up 5 bases; unmatched junction bases: 7. The CDR3 has 17 residues. In germline, CDR1 is MGHRA, CDR2 YSYEKL. CDR3 DNA: TGCGCCAGCAGCCACAGTTGGACTAGCGGGAGAGACAATGAGCAGTTCTTC. Amino acid sequence: CASSHSWTSGRDNEQFF.

This clonotype was seen at least ten times. The chain recombines TRBV6-5 with TRBJ1-5; tentatively, D is TRBD1 (5 bases). V was trimmed by 0 bases and J by 1 base, leaving 7 bases between them. The CDR3 consists of 15 residues. Germline-derived CDR1 and CDR2 are MNHEY and SVGAGI. The CDR3 DNA sequence: TGTGCCAGCAGTTACTCCGGGGGGAGCAATCAGCCCCAGCATTTT. Its protein product is CASSYSGGSNQPQHF.

The table lists this clonotype with many counts. This chain uses TRBV27 with TRBJ2-7, with 10 bases fitting TRBD2. Germline CDR1 is MNHEY and CDR2 is SMNVEV (reference sequence). This CDR3 region has 15 residues. The trim removed 6 bases at V and 2 bases at J, leaving 7 bases unmatched. CDR3 region: CASRVTSGATYEQYF. The CDR3, as DNA: TGTGCCAGCAGAGTCACTAGCGGGGCTACCTACGAGCAGTACTTC.

This clonotype was picked up many times. The chain joins TRBV7-9 to TRBJ1-1; D call uncertain. CDR1 SEHNR and CDR2 FQNEAQ come from the germline V gene (reference sequence). The CDR3 covers 14 residues. Between the trimmed V and J ends, which lost 4 bases and 4 bases, there was a span of 13 bases. The CDR3 coding sequence is TGTGCCAGCAGCTCGCCCATGGGCATCACTGAAGCTTTCTTT. It yields the protein CASSSPMGITEAFF.

There are many counts of this clonotype. The rearrangement joins TRBV6-5 to TRBJ2-7; D not resolved. CDR1 MNHEY and CDR2 SVGAGI come from the germline V gene. Trimming stripped 5 bases from V and 0 bases from J, with 14 bases between. CDR3 length equals 15 residues. CDR3 loop: CASSPFSLTSYEQYF. In nucleotides, the CDR3 is TGTGCCAGCAGTCCCTTTTCCCTTACCTCCTACGAGCAGTACTTC.

This clonotype has more than one count but fewer than ten. The chain links TRBV11-2 to TRBJ2-3, with 7 bases fitting TRBD2. V dropped 5 bases and J dropped 2; count of bases not matched to a gene: 7. The germline V gene has CDR1 SGHAT and CDR2 FQNNGV. The CDR3 runs to 15 residues. CDR3 amino acids: CASSRSSGPTDTQYF. The CDR3 coding sequence is TGTGCCAGCAGCCGATCTAGCGGACCCACAGATACGCAGTATTTT.

There are many counts of this clonotype. This chain connects TRBV12-3 or TRBV12-4 to TRBJ2-1, with 12 nucleotides matching TRBD2. The J segment lost 7 bases and the V segment lost 6 bases, leaving 7 bases of the junction unmatched. The CDR3 is made up of 15 amino acids. This CDR3 is CASSPWTSGTNEQFF. The DNA of the CDR3 is TGTGCCAGCAGCCCATGGACTAGCGGGACTAATGAGCAGTTCTTC.

At least ten counts were recorded for this clonotype. The chain has TRBV7-9 and TRBJ1-1; the D gene is possibly TRBD1 (6 bases). Trimming left V 11 bases short and J 7 bases short, with 17 bases between. This CDR3 spans 12 amino acids. CDR1 and CDR2 (germline): SEHNR, FQNEAQ (reference sequence). The CDR3 region has the DNA TGTGCCGCTCGCCCAGGGGCAGGTGAAGCTTTCTTT. Its translation is CAARPGAGEAFF.

This clonotype was picked up many times. The chain joins TRBV6-5 to TRBJ2-1; TRBD2 agrees at 12 bases. Trimming removed 6 bases from V and 8 bases from J; junction bases left unmatched: 20. Germline V lookup: CDR1 MNHEY, CDR2 SVGAGI. This CDR3 comprises 19 residues. The CDR3 here is CASSPRPSGRGPFFHEQFF. CDR3 in DNA: TGTGCCAGCAGCCCACGGCCTAGCGGGAGGGGCCCCTTTTTCCATGAGCAGTTCTTC.

With regard to this clonotype: One base away lies a much larger clone, so this may be a sequencing read error. CDR3: CASSVWSDNQPQHF. The CDR3 DNA sequence: TGTGCCAGCAGTGTTTGGAGTGACAATCAGCCCCAGCATTTT. V is TRBV6-1 and J is TRBJ1-5; D call uncertain. The CDR3 consists of 14 residues. Germline assignment: CDR1 MNHNS and CDR2 SASEGT. V lost 4 bases and J lost 3, with 10 bases in between.

This clonotype was picked up a small number of times. The chain joins TRBV4-1 to TRBJ2-1; D is perhaps TRBD2 (6 bases). The V end was cut by 4 bases, the J end by 7 bases, with 14 bases between. This CDR3 contains 14 residues. Germline V gene lookup returns CDR1 MGHRA and CDR2 YSYEKL. The CDR3 DNA reads TGCGCCAGCAGCCCCCAGAGGGCGGGAAATGAGCAGTTCTTC. Translating it yields CASSPQRAGNEQFF.

This clonotype was seen at least ten times. V and J are TRBV2 and TRBJ2-7; 11 nucleotides agree with TRBD2. The CDR3 is 14 residues long. CDR1 SNHLY and CDR2 FYNNEI come from the germline V gene. The CDR3 DNA follows: TGTACTAGCGGGAGTCCCCACAACTCCTACGAGCAGTACTTC. Amino acid sequence: CTSGSPHNSYEQYF.

Ten or more counts support this clonotype. The genes are TRBV19 and TRBJ2-3; 8 positions agree with TRBD2. The germline gives CDR1 LNHDA, CDR2 SQIVND (reference sequence). The CDR3 spans 15 residues. Trimming at V came to 4 bases and at J to 2 bases, leaving 5 bases not matched to a gene. CDR3 DNA sequence: TGTGCCAGTAGTACCTATAGCGGGATCACAGATACGCAGTATTTT. Residues: CASSTYSGITDTQYF.

In this sample, this clonotype turned up many times. One junction end disagrees with the germline gene, perhaps due to a read error. The J gene is TRBJ2-1, the V gene TRBV6-2 or TRBV6-3; D might be TRBD1 (5 bases). Germline V gene data show CDR1 as MNHEY and CDR2 as SVGEGT. This CDR3 has 16 amino acids. The chain's CDR3 is CTSSYPRRGPYNEQFF. The CDR3 DNA reads as TGTACCAGCAGTTACCCCAGAAGGGGTCCCTACAATGAGCAGTTCTTC.

This clonotype was counted many times. The chain recombines TRBV7-2 with TRBJ2-3; D is ambiguous. The V end lost 1 base, the J end lost 8 bases, and 10 bases lay between the germline ends. There are 13 residues in the CDR3. Germline CDR1 reads SGHTA; CDR2 reads FQGNSA. The CDR3: CASSLERETTQYF. CDR3 nucleotides: TGTGCCAGCAGCTTAGAAAGGGAAACTACGCAGTATTTT. Filled out from reference TRBV7-2 and TRBJ2-3, the complete variable domain reads GAGVSQSPSNKVTEKGKDVELRCDPISGHTALYWYRQSLGQGLEFLIYFQGNSAPDKSGLPSDRFSAERTGGSVSTLTIQRTQQEDSAVYLCASSLERETTQYFGPGTRLTVL.

There are many counts of this clonotype. The chain joins TRBV5-1 to TRBJ1-4, with TRBD1 identical over 7 bases. Trimming cost V 2 bases and J 5 bases; bases outside gene matches: 6. This CDR3 contains 15 residues. Germline CDR1 and CDR2: SGHRS and YFSETQ. CDR3 nucleotide sequence: TGCGCCAGCAGCTTCGGACAGGACTCCAATGAAAAACTGTTTTTT. Its translation is CASSFGQDSNEKLFF.

This clonotype came up many times. The chain carries TRBV4-3 and TRBJ2-1; D might be TRBD1 (5 bases). This CDR3 comprises 20 residues. Germline V gene data show CDR1 as LGHNA and CDR2 as YSLEER. The ends were cut back, 0 bases at V and 0 bases at J, with 21 bases in the middle. CDR3 nucleotide sequence: TGCGCCAGCAGCCAAGATTTTATTTTCGCAGGGTCGAGCTCCTACAATGAGCAGTTCTTC. It specifies CASSQDFIFAGSSSYNEQFF.

This clonotype occurred once. The genes are TRBV10-2 and TRBJ2-1, with D perhaps TRBD2 (5 bases). The CDR3 length is 15 residues. Germline CDR1 WSHSY, CDR2 SAAADI. V dropped 7 bases and J dropped 6 bases, with 19 bases sitting between them. The CDR3 sequence is CASMYQRKAFNEQFF. DNA of the CDR3: TGCGCCAGCATGTATCAGCGGAAGGCTTTCAATGAGCAGTTCTTC.

This clonotype was recorded many times. The V and J genes are TRBV29-1 and TRBJ2-1; D not resolved. The germline V gene has CDR1 SQVTM and CDR2 ANQGSEA. V shed 1 base and J shed 0 bases, with 7 bases lying between them. The CDR3 spans 14 residues. CDR3 in amino acids: CSVEGVSSYNEQFF. As DNA, the CDR3 is TGCAGCGTTGAAGGGGTGAGCTCCTACAATGAGCAGTTCTTC.

With regard to this clonotype: A much larger clone differs by one base, so this may be a read error. This chain joins TRBV24-1 and TRBJ2-1; the D is unclear. This CDR3 has 12 residues. Per the germline V gene, CDR1 is KGHDR and CDR2 is SFDVKD. CDR3 residues: CATSDLPNGQFF. The CDR3 DNA reads as TGTGCCACCAGTGATTTGCCCAATGGGCAGTTCTTC.

This clonotype was found many times. The chain is built from TRBV2 and TRBJ2-2; perhaps TRBD2 as D (6 bases). V was pared by 5 bases and J by 7 bases, with 11 bases between. Per germline, CDR1 SNHLY and CDR2 FYNNEI. This CDR3 contains 13 residues. The DNA of the CDR3 is TGTGCCAGCAGTCCCCCGGGGGTCGGGGAGCTGTTTTTT. It translates to CASSPPGVGELFF.

This clonotype was recorded many times. This chain links TRBV10-2 with TRBJ1-1, with 8 bases fitting TRBD1. Trimming cost V 6 bases and J 1 base; bases outside gene matches: 7. This CDR3 is 15 amino acids long. The germline V gene encodes CDR1 WSHSY and CDR2 SAAADI. CDR3 loop: CASRGGGQGNTEAFF. The CDR3, as DNA: TGCGCCAGCAGGGGAGGAGGACAGGGGAACACTGAAGCTTTCTTT.

This clonotype was recorded at least ten times. The chain employs TRBV12-3 or TRBV12-4 and TRBJ1-2; 8 nucleotides match TRBD1. V shed 2 bases and J 4 bases; nucleotides not matched to a gene: 6. CDR3 size: 15 residues. This chain's CDR3 is CASSLKAGGGYGYTF. The DNA of the CDR3 is TGTGCCAGCAGTTTAAAGGCAGGGGGCGGCTATGGCTACACCTTC.

This clonotype was observed many times. V usage is TRBV29-1 and J usage is TRBJ2-6; 7 bases are a match to TRBD1. This CDR3 is 17 amino acids long. J was trimmed by 0 bases and V by 3 bases; bases with no gene match: 8. Germline V lookup: CDR1 SQVTM, CDR2 ANQGSEA. The CDR3 loop reads CSVDDTGASSGANVLTF. The DNA for the CDR3 is TGCAGCGTTGATGATACAGGGGCGAGCTCTGGGGCCAACGTCCTGACTTTC. The variable domain in full, completed from reference TRBV29-1 and TRBJ2-6, reads SAVISQKPSRDICQRGTSLTIQCQVDSQVTMMFWYRQQPGQSLTLIATANQGSEATYESGFVIDKFPISRPNLTFSTLTVSNMSPEDSSIYLCSVDDTGASSGANVLTFGAGSRLTVL.